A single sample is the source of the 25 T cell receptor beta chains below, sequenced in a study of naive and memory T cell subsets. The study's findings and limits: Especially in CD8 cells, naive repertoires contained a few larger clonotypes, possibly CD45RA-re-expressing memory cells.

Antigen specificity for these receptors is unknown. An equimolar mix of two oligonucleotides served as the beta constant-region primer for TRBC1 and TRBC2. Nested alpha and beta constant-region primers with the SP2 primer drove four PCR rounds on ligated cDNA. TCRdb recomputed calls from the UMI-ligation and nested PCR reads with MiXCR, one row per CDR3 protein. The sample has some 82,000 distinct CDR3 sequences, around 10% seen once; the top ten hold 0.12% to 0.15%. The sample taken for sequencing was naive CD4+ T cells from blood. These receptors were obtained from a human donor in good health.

CDR3 bases: TGCAGTGCTGCCCACAATCCCTCTGAAGCTTTCTTT. It translates to CSAAHNPSEAFF. The chain links TRBV20-1 to TRBJ1-1; D not resolved. CDR1 is DFQATT, CDR2 SNEGSKA, per germline (reference sequence). V lost 5 bases, J lost 6 bases, and 13 bases lay in between. This CDR3 region has 12 residues.

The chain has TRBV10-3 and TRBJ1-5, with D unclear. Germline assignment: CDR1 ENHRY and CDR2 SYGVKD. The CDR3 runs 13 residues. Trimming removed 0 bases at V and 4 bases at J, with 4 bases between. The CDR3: CAISESGNQPQHF. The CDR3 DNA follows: TGTGCCATCAGTGAGTCAGGGAATCAGCCCCAGCATTTT.

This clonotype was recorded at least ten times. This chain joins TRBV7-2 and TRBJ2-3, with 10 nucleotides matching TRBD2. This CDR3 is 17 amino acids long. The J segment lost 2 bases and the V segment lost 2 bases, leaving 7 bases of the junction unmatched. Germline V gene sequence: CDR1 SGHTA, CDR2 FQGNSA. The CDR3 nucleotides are TGTGCCAGCAGCTTACTGTCCAGCGGGGGGGTCACAGATACGCAGTATTTT. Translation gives CASSLLSSGGVTDTQYF.

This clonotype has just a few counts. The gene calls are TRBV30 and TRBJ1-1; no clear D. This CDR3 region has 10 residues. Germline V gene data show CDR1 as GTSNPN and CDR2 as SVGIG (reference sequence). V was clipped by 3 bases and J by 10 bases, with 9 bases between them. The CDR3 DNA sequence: TGTGCCTGGAGCGGAGGAAGAGCTTTCTTT. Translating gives CAWSGGRAFF.

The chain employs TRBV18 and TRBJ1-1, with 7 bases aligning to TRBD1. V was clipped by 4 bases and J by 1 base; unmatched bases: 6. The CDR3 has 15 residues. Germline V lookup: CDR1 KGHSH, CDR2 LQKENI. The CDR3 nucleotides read TGTGCCAGCTCACAAACCGGGACAGCGAACACTGAAGCTTTCTTT. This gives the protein CASSQTGTANTEAFF.

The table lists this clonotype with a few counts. The CDR3 reads CATSRDQYSAGTGPSLHF. The DNA of the CDR3 is TGTGCCACCAGCAGAGATCAGTATAGTGCCGGGACAGGGCCTTCCCTCCACTTT. This chain joins TRBV15 and TRBJ1-6; 9 bases are a match to TRBD1. With 0 bases clipped from V and 14 bases from J, the junction kept 17 bases outside the gene matches. Germline CDR1 and CDR2: LNHNV and YYDKDF (reference sequence). This CDR3 spans 18 amino acids.

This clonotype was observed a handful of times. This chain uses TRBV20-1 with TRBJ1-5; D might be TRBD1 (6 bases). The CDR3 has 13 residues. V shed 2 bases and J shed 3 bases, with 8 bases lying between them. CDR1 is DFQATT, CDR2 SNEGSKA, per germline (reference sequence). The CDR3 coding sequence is TGCAGTGCTAGAAGACAGGACAATCAGCCCCAGCATTTT. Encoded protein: CSARRQDNQPQHF.

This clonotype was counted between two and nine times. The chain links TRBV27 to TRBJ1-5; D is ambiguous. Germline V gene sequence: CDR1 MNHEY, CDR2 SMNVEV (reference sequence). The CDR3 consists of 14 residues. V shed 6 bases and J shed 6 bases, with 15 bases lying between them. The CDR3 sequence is CASSPRLGRQPQHF. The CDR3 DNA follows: TGTGCCAGCAGCCCAAGGCTCGGGCGTCAGCCCCAGCATTTT.

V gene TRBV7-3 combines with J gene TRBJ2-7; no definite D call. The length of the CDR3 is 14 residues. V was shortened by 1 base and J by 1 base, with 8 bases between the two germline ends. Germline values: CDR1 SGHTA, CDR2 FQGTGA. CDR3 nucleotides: TGTGCCAGCAGCTTAAAGAATCAGTCCTACGAGCAGTACTTC. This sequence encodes CASSLKNQSYEQYF. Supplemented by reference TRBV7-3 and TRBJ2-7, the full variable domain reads GAGVSQTPSNKVTEKGKYVELRCDPISGHTALYWYRQSLGQGPEFLIYFQGTGAADDSGLPNDRFFAVRPEGSVSTLKIQRTERGDSAVYLCASSLKNQSYEQYFGPGTRLTVT.

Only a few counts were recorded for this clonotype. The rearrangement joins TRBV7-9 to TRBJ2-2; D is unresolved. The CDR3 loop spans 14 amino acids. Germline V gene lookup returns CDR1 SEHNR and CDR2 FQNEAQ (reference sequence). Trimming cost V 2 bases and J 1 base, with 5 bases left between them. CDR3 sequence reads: CASSLKQNTGELFF. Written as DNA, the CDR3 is TGTGCCAGCAGCTTAAAGCAGAACACCGGGGAGCTGTTTTTT.

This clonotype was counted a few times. CDR3 sequence: CASSLVRDSFYEQYF. CDR3 nucleotide sequence: TGTGCCAGCAGCTTGGTTAGGGACAGCTTCTACGAGCAGTACTTC. The chain recombines TRBV5-5 with TRBJ2-7, with 7 bases matching TRBD1. The V gene's germline CDR1 is SGHKS and CDR2 YYEKEE (reference sequence). The CDR3 is made up of 15 amino acids. Unmatched junction bases numbered 6, after V lost 0 bases and J lost 3 bases. The full variable domain, its missing parts supplied by reference TRBV5-5 and TRBJ2-7, is DAGVTQSPTHLIKTRGQQVTLRCSPISGHKSVSWYQQVLGQGPQFIFQYYEKEERGRGNFPDRFSARQFPNYSSELNVNALLLGDSALYLCASSLVRDSFYEQYFGPGTRLTVT.

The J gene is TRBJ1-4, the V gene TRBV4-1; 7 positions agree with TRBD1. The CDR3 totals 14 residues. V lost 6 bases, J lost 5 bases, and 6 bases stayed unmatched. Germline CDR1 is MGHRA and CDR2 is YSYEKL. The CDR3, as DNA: TGCGCCAGCAGAGAACAGGGGAAGAATGAAAAACTGTTTTTT. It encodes CASREQGKNEKLFF.

In nucleotides, the CDR3 is TGTGCCAGCACCACAGGGCCCGGACCGGGTGAGCAGTTCTTC. Its protein product is CASTTGPGPGEQFF. V usage is TRBV6-2 or TRBV6-3 and J usage is TRBJ2-1; D possibly corresponds to TRBD1 (6 bases). Trimming left V 7 bases short and J 9 bases short, with 19 bases between. This CDR3 has 14 residues. Per germline, CDR1 MNHEY and CDR2 SVGEGT.

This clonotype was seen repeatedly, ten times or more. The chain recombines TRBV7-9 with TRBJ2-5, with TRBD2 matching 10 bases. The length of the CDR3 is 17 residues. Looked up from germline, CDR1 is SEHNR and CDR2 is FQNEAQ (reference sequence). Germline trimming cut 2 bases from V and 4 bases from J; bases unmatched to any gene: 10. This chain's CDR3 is CASSLLGELAGRETQYF. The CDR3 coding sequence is TGTGCCAGCAGCTTACTTGGAGAACTAGCGGGAAGAGAGACCCAGTACTTC.

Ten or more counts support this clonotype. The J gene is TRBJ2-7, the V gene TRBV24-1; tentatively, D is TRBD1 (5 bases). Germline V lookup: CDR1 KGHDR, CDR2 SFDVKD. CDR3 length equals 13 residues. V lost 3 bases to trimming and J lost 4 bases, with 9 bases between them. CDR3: CATSDPTDYEQYF. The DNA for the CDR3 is TGTGCCACCAGTGATCCGACAGATTACGAGCAGTACTTC.

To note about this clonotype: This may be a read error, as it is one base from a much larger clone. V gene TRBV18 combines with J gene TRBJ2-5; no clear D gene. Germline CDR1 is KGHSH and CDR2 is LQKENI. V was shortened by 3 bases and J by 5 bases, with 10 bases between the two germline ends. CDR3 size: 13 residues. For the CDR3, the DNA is TGTGCCAGCTCACCTCAGCTATCCGAGACCCAGTACTTC. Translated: CASSPQLSETQYF.

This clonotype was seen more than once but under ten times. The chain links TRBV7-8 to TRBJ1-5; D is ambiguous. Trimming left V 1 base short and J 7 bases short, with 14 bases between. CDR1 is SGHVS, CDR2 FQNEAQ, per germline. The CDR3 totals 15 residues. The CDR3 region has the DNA TGTGCCAGCAGCTTAGATTGGGGATCCGCACAGCCCCAGCATTTT. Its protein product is CASSLDWGSAQPQHF.

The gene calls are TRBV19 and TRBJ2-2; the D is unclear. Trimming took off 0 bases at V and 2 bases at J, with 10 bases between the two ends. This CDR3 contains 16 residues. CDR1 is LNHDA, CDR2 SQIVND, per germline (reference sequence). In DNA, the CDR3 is TGTGCCAGTAGTATAGATTTGGCTTTAAACACCGGGGAGCTGTTTTTT. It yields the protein CASSIDLALNTGELFF.

For the CDR3, the DNA is TGTGCCAGCAGTTTCGCGACCGGGACTAGGAATGAGCAGTTCTTC. This codes for CASSFATGTRNEQFF. The rearrangement links TRBV6-2 or TRBV6-3 to TRBJ2-1; the match to TRBD2 covers 8 bases. V shed 4 bases and J 7 bases; nucleotides not matched to a gene: 9. The CDR3 has 15 residues. Germline V lookup: CDR1 MNHEY, CDR2 SVGEGT.

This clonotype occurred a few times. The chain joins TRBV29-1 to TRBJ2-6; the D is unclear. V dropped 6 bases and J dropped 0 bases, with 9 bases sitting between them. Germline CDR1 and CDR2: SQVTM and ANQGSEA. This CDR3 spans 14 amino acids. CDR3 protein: CSVYSNSGANVLTF. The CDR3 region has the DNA TGCAGCGTATACAGCAACTCTGGGGCCAACGTCCTGACTTTC.

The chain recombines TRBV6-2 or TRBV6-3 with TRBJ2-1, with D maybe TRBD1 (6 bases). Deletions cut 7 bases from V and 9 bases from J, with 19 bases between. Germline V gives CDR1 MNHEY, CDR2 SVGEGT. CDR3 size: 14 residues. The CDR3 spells CASKEDSTFGEQFF. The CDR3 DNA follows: TGTGCCAGCAAGGAGGACAGCACCTTTGGTGAGCAGTTCTTC.

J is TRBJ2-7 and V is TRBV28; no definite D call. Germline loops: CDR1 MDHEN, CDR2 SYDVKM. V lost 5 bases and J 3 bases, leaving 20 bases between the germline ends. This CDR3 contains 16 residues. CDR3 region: CASSQKQSKPRYEQYF. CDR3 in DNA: TGTGCCAGCAGTCAAAAGCAAAGTAAGCCACGCTACGAGCAGTACTTC.

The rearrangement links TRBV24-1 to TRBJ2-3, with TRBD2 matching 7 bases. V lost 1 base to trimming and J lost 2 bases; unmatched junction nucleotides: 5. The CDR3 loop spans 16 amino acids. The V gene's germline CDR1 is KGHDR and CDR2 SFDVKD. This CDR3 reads CATSDLPAGNTDTQYF. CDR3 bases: TGTGCCACCAGTGATTTACCAGCGGGAAACACAGATACGCAGTATTTT.

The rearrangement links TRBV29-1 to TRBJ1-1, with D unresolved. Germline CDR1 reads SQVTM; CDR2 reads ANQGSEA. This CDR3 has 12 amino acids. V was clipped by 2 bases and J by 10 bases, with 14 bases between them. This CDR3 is CSVERATRVAFF. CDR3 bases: TGCAGCGTTGAAAGGGCAACTAGGGTAGCTTTCTTT.

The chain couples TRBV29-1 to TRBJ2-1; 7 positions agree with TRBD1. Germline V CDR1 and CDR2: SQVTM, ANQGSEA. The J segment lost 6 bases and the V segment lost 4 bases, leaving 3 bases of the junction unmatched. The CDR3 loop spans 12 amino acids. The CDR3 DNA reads TGCAGCGTTGGAGGGACAGCCAATGAGCAGTTCTTC. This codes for CSVGGTANEQFF.